Presented here are 3 T cell receptor beta chains from one specimen sequenced in a study of CXCR3-negative and CXCR3-positive naive CD8 T cells. Researchers prepared the TRB cDNA libraries using 5' RACE with UMI labels. TCRdb re-called the 5' RACE reads; every CDR3 protein appears as one record, without DNA. The table gives under 10,000 distinct CDR3 sequences; the top ten clones make up around 1.1% of it. Sequencing was done on a sample of naive CXCR3- CD8+ T cells from blood. Subset here: CD45RO-CCR7+CD27+CD95- naive CD8+ T cells lacking CXCR3 (TNR3-). These receptors came from a human donor in good health. Some clones in this sample may be carry-over from other donors' samples.

According to its frequency, this clonotype is medium-sized. The chain employs TRBV29-1 and TRBJ2-1; the D gene TCRdb calls, TRBD2, cannot be checked with no DNA. Germline V lookup: CDR1 SQVTM, CDR2 ANQGSEA. This CDR3 comprises 13 residues. CDR3 sequence: CSASRGNYNEQFF.

Measured by frequency, this clonotype is medium-sized. This chain links TRBV12-3 or TRBV12-4 with TRBJ2-1; without DNA, the TCRdb call of TRBD2 cannot be checked. The CDR3 loop spans 17 amino acids. The CDR3 loop reads CASREAKAGSSYNEQFF.

According to its frequency, this clonotype is medium-sized. The chain has TRBV29-1 and TRBJ2-3; as DNA is missing, the TRBD2 call by TCRdb cannot be tested. The germline CDR1 and CDR2 sequences are SQVTM and ANQGSEA. The CDR3 runs 15 residues. The CDR3 loop reads CSVEEGGRATDTQYF.